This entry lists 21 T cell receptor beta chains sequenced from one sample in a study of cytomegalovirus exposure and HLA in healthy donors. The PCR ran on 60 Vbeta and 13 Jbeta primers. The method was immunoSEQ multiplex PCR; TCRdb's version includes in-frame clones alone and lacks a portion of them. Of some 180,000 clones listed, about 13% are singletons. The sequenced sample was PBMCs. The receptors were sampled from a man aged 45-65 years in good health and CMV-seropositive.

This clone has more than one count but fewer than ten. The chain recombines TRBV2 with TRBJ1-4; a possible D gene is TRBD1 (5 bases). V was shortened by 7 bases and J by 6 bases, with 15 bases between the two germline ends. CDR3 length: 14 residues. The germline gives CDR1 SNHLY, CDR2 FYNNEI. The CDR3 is CASTPGGEDEKLFF. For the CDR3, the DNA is TGTGCCAGCACCCCTGGGGGGGAAGATGAAAAACTGTTTTTT.

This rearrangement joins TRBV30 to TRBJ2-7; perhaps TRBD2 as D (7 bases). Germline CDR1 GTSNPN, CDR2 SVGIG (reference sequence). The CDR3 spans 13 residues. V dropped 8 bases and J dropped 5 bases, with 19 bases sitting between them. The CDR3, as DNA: TGTGCCCAGGGTGGGGGGGCAAGGAACGAGCAGTACTTC. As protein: CAQGGGARNEQYF.

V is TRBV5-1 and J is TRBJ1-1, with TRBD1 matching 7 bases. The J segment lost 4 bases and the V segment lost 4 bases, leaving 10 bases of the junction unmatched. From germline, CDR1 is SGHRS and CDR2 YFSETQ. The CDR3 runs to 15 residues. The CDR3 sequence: CASSITPGQSTEAFF. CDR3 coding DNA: TGCGCCAGCAGCATAACCCCGGGACAGTCCACTGAAGCTTTCTTT. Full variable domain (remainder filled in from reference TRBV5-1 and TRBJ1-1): KAGVTQTPRYLIKTRGQQVTLSCSPISGHRSVSWYQQTPGQGLQFLFEYFSETQRNKGNFPGRFSGRQFSNSRSEMNVSTLELGDSALYLCASSITPGQSTEAFFGQGTRLTVV.

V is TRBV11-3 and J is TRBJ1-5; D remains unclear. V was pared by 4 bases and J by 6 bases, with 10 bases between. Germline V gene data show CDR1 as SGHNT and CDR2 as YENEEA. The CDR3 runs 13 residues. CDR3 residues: CASSSGGLQPQHF. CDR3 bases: TGTGCCAGCAGCTCCGGAGGACTTCAGCCCCAGCATTTT.

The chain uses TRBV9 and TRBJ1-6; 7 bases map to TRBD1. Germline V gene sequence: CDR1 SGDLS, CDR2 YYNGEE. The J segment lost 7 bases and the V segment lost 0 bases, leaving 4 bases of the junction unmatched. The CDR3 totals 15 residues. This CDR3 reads CASSVEAGGNSPLHF. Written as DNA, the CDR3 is TGTGCCAGCAGCGTAGAGGCAGGGGGAAATTCACCCCTCCACTTT.

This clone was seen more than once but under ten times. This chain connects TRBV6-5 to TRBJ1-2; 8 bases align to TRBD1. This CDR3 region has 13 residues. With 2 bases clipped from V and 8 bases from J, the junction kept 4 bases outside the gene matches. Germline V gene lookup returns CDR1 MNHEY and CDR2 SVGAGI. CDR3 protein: CASSYGQGRGYTF. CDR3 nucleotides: TGTGCCAGCAGTTACGGACAGGGAAGGGGCTACACCTTC.

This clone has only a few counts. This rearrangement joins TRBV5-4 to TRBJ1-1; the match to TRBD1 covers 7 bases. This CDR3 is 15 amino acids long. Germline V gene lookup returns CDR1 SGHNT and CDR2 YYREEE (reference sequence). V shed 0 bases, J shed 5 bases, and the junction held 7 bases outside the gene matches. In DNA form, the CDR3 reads TGTGCCAGCAGCTTGGCCACAGGGGTCGGGACTGAAGCTTTCTTT. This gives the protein CASSLATGVGTEAFF.

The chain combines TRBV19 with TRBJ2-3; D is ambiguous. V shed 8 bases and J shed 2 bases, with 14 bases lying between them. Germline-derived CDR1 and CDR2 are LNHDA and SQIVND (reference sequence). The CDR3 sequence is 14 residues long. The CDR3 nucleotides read TGTGCCAGTCGTGACTTAGACTTCACAGATACGCAGTATTTT. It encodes CASRDLDFTDTQYF.

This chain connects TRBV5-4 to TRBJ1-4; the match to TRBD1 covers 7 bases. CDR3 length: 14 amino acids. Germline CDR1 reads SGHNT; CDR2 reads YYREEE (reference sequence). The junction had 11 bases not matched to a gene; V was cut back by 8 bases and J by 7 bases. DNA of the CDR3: TGTGCCAGTCGAAACCACAGGGGTGGTGAAAAACTGTTTTTT. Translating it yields CASRNHRGGEKLFF.

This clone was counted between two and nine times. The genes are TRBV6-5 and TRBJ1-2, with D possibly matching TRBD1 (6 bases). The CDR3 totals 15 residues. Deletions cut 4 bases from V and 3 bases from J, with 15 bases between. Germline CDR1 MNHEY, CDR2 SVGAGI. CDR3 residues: CASSFDVPGDYGYTF. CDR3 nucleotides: TGTGCCAGCAGTTTCGATGTTCCAGGGGACTATGGCTACACCTTC.

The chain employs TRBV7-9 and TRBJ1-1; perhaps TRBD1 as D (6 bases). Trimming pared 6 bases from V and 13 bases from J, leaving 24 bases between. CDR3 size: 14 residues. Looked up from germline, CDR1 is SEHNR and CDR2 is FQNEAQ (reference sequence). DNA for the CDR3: TGTGCCAGCAGGAACGACAGGATGTCGGGCAAAGATTTCTTT. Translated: CASRNDRMSGKDFF.

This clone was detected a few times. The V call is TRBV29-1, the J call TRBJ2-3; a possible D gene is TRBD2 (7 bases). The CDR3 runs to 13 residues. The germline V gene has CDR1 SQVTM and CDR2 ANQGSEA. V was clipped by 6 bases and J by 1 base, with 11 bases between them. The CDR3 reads CSVGGLGTDTQYF. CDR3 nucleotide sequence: TGCAGCGTCGGGGGGCTCGGCACAGATACGCAGTATTTT.

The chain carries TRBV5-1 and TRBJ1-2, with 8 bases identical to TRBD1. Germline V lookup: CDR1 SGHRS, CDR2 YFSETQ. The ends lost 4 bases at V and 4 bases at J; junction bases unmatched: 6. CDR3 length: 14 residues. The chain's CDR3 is CASSLGQALYGYTF. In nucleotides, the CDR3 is TGCGCCAGCAGCCTGGGACAGGCCCTCTATGGCTACACCTTC.

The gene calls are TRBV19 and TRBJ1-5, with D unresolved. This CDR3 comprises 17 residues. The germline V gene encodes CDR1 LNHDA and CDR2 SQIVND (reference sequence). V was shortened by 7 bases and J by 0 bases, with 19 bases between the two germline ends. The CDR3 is CASISGGAFYSNQPQHF. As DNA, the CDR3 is TGTGCCAGTATTTCAGGAGGTGCGTTTTATAGCAATCAGCCCCAGCATTTT.

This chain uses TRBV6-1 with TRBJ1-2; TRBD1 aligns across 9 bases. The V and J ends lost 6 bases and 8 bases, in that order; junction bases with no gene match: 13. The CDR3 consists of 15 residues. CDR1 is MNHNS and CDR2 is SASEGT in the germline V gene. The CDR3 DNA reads TGTGCCAGCAGCCTTACAGGGGGCGCATCAAGCGGCTACACCTTC. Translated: CASSLTGGASSGYTF.

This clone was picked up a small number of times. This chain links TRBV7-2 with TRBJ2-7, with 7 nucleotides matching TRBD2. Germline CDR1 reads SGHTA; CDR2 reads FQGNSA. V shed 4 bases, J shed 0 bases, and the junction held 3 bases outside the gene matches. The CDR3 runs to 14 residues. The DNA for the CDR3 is TGTGCCAGCAGCTGGCGGGGGTCCTCCTACGAGCAGTACGTC. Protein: CASSWRGSSYEQYV.

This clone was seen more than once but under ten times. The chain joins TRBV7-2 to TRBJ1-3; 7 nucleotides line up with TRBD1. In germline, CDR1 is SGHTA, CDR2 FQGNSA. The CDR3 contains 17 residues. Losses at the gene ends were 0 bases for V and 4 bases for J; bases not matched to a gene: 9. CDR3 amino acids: CASSLAPSKGGGNTIYF. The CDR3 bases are TGTGCCAGCAGCTTAGCGCCCAGTAAAGGGGGCGGAAACACCATATATTTT.

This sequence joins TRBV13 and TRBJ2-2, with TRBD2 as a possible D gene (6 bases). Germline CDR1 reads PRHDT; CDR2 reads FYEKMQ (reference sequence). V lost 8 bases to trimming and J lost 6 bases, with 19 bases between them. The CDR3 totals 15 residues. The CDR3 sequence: CASVRGRGLAGELFF. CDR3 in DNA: TGTGCCAGCGTAAGAGGGCGGGGTCTGGCCGGGGAGCTGTTTTTT.

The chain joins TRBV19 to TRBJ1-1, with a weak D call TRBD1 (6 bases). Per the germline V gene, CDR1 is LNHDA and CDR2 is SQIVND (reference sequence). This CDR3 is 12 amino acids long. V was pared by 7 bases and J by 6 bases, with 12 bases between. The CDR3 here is CASTTGWAEAFF. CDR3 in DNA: TGTGCCAGTACAACAGGGTGGGCTGAAGCTTTCTTT.

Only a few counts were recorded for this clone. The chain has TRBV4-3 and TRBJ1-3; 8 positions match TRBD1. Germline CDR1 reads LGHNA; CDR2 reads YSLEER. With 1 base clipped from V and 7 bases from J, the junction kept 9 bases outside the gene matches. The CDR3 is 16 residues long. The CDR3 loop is CASSQALGQGENTIYF. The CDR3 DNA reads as TGCGCCAGCAGCCAAGCCCTAGGACAGGGAGAGAACACCATATATTTT.

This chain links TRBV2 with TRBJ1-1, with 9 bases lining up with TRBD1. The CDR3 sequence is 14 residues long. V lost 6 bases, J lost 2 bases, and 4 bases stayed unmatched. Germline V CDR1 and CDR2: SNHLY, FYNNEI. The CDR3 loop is CASSEDRGNTEAFF. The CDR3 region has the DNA TGTGCCAGCAGCGAGGACAGGGGCAACACTGAAGCTTTCTTT.